This TCR beta chain was found in a study of neoadjuvant anti-PD-1 for oral cavity cancer. Overall study: Non-progressing patients received a fourth nivolumab dose near day 43, then surgery on days 50-56.

Sequencing used immunoSEQ multiplex PCR; TCRdb keeps in-frame clones, though not all of them. This sample has approximately 15,000 clones, with 36% found just once. This CDR3 has 17 residues. Germline lookup yields CDR1 KGHSH and CDR2 LQKENI. The ends were cut back, 1 base at V and 4 bases at J, with 19 bases in the middle. Time point: after neoadjuvant nivolumab, at surgical resection. Cohort: HPV-negative, locally advanced oral cavity squamous cell carcinoma patients. Study results and caveats: Post-treatment tumors with larger preexisting clones showed more shrinkage.

Concerning this clone itself: The antigen is unknown.

The chain joins TRBV18 to TRBJ2-5; the D is unclear. The sequence derives from a person aged 35 to 85 with oral cavity squamous cell carcinoma. This material consisted of tumor tissue, taken after nivolumab (anti-PD-1) treatment. CDR3 nucleotide sequence: TGTGCCAGCTCACCACGTAAAGGCGAAACGGTAGGAGAGACCCAGTACTTC. Its translation is CASSPRKGETVGETQYF.